These 13 T cell receptor beta chains were sequenced from one sample in a study of OX40 agonist ivuxolimab in advanced cancers. Sequencing was performed with immunoSEQ multiplex PCR; in TCRdb, only in-frame clones are kept and a portion is missing. The sample contains about 54,000 clones, 80% to 95% of which appear only once. Here the sequenced sample was CD4+ or CD8+ T cells sorted from blood, taken in a trial of the OX40 agonist ivuxolimab. Receptors were obtained from an adult with an advanced solid tumor such as melanoma, head and neck, liver or kidney cancer.

This chain uses TRBV4-2 with TRBJ1-2; tentative D call: TRBD1 (5 bases). The CDR3 consists of 15 residues. From germline, CDR1 is LGHNA and CDR2 YNFKEQ. The ends were cut back, 0 bases at V and 5 bases at J, with 13 bases in the middle. CDR3 bases: TGTGCCAGCAGCCAAGAGGGGGGTACGACTTATGGCTACACCTTC. It codes for CASSQEGGTTYGYTF.

CDR3 protein: CASSTAMGVRYEQYF. The DNA of the CDR3 is TGTGCCAGTAGTACTGCGATGGGGGTACGGTACGAGCAGTACTTC. The rearrangement links TRBV19 to TRBJ2-7; D could derive from TRBD1 or TRBD2 (5 bases each). Per germline, CDR1 LNHDA and CDR2 SQIVND (reference sequence). V shed 4 bases and J shed 4 bases, with 17 bases lying between them. The CDR3 is made up of 15 amino acids.

V and J are TRBV2 and TRBJ2-7; D gene ambiguous. Trimming shortened V by 4 bases and J by 6 bases, and 16 bases separated the two germline ends. The germline V gene has CDR1 SNHLY and CDR2 FYNNEI. This CDR3 is 14 amino acids long. Written as DNA, the CDR3 is TGTGCCAGCAGTGCGGACGCAACGGACCCCGAGCAGTACTTC. It is translated as CASSADATDPEQYF.

The rearrangement uses TRBV6-5 and TRBJ2-7; D gene ambiguous. The CDR3 has 13 residues. Germline CDR1 and CDR2: MNHEY and SVGAGI. V lost 0 bases and J 5 bases, leaving 8 bases between the germline ends. The CDR3 spells CASSYSRVHEQYF. The CDR3 nucleotides are TGTGCCAGCAGTTACTCCCGGGTCCACGAGCAGTACTTC.

This clone was observed a few times. The chain recombines TRBV6-1 with TRBJ1-1; D is ambiguous. V lost 7 bases to trimming and J lost 1 base, with 10 bases between them. CDR1 and CDR2 (germline): MNHNS, SASEGT. This CDR3 is built from 13 residues. CDR3 amino acids: CASTVGENTEAFF. CDR3 nucleotide sequence: TGTGCCAGCACTGTCGGGGAGAACACTGAAGCTTTCTTT.

About this clone: Relative to the germline gene, one junction end is altered; a read error may explain this. The V gene is TRBV18, the J gene TRBJ1-1; D is unresolved. Germline-derived CDR1 and CDR2 are KGHSH and LQKENI. The CDR3 runs 13 residues. DNA of the CDR3: TGTGCCAGCTCACCGGCGGGGAACCCTGAAGCTTTCTTT. Protein: CASSPAGNPEAFF. Together with reference TRBV18 and TRBJ1-1, the CDR3 gives the full variable domain: NAGVMQNPRHLVRRRGQEARLRCSPMKGHSHVYWYRQLPEEGLKFMVYLQKENIIDESGMPKERFSAEFPKEGPSILRIQQVVRGDSAAYFCASSPAGNPEAFFGQGTRLTVV.

The chain has TRBV19 and TRBJ2-1, with D possibly being TRBD1 (6 bases). CDR1 LNHDA and CDR2 SQIVND come from the germline V gene (reference sequence). CDR3 length: 13 amino acids. Trimming left V 8 bases short and J 4 bases short, with 12 bases between. CDR3 bases: TGTGCCAGTGCCCGGACAGTATACAATGAGCAGTTCTTC. Protein product: CASARTVYNEQFF.

The chain uses TRBV27 and TRBJ1-6; maybe TRBD1 (5 bases). The CDR3 runs to 15 residues. Trimming stripped 6 bases from V and 7 bases from J, with 16 bases between. Germline V gives CDR1 MNHEY, CDR2 SMNVEV (reference sequence). In nucleotides, the CDR3 is TGTGCCAGCAGCCGGACGGGACGCCGGAATTCACCCCTCCACTTT. This sequence encodes CASSRTGRRNSPLHF.

The chain recombines TRBV4-1 with TRBJ2-2; no clear D. V was trimmed by 3 bases and J by 0 bases, leaving 5 bases between them. The CDR3 totals 14 residues. CDR1 is MGHRA and CDR2 is YSYEKL in the germline V gene. The CDR3 DNA follows: TGCGCCAGCAGCCAGGGTACGAACACCGGGGAGCTGTTTTTT. Protein product: CASSQGTNTGELFF.

The chain combines TRBV19 with TRBJ2-1; D is uncertain. This CDR3 spans 15 amino acids. Germline V gene data show CDR1 as LNHDA and CDR2 as SQIVND (reference sequence). V dropped 5 bases and J dropped 1 base, with 12 bases sitting between them. The CDR3 DNA sequence: TGTGCCAGTAGTCCCTGGTGGTATTCCTACAATGAGCAGTTCTTC. Its protein product is CASSPWWYSYNEQFF.

CDR3 sequence reads: CASSLPEGGGYEQYF. The CDR3 DNA reads as TGTGCCAGCAGCCTTCCGGAGGGGGGCGGCTACGAGCAGTACTTC. J is TRBJ2-7 and V is TRBV9; D may be TRBD1 or TRBD2 (6 bases each). V was trimmed by 4 bases and J by 3 bases, leaving 17 bases between them. Germline values: CDR1 SGDLS, CDR2 YYNGEE. There are 15 residues in the CDR3.

This chain joins TRBV27 and TRBJ2-1, with D possibly matching TRBD1 (5 bases). Germline CDR1 is MNHEY and CDR2 is SMNVEV (reference sequence). CDR3 length: 14 amino acids. V was pared by 2 bases and J by 8 bases, with 13 bases between. The CDR3 loop is CASSLAQGMYEQFF. The CDR3 coding sequence is TGTGCCAGCAGTTTAGCTCAGGGTATGTATGAGCAGTTCTTC.

By sample share, this clone is medium-sized. V usage is TRBV4-3 and J usage is TRBJ2-7; possible D gene TRBD2, 6 bases. Germline-derived CDR1 and CDR2 are LGHNA and YSLEER. With 0 bases removed from V and 4 bases from J, the gap between germline ends came to 16 bases. The CDR3 runs 16 residues. The CDR3 reads CASSQDRGSGGYEQYF. CDR3 DNA: TGCGCCAGCAGCCAAGATCGGGGGTCCGGCGGTTACGAGCAGTACTTC.